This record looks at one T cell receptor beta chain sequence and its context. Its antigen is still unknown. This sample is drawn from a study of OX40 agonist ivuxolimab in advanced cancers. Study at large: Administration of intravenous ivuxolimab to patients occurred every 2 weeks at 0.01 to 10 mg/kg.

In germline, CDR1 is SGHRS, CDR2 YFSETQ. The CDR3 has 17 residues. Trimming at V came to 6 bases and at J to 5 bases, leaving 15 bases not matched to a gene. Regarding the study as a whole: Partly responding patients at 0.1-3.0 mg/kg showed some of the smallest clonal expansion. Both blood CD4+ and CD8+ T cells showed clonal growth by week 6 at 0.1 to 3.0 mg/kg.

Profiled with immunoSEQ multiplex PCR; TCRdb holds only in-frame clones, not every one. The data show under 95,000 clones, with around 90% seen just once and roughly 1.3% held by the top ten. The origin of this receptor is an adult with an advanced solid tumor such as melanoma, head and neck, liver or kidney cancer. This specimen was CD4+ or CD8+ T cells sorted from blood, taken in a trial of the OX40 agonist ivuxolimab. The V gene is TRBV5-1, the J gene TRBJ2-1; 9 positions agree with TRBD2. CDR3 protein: CASTLVAGGPLNNEQFF. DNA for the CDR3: TGCGCCAGCACCCTCGTGGCGGGAGGGCCCTTGAACAATGAGCAGTTCTTC.